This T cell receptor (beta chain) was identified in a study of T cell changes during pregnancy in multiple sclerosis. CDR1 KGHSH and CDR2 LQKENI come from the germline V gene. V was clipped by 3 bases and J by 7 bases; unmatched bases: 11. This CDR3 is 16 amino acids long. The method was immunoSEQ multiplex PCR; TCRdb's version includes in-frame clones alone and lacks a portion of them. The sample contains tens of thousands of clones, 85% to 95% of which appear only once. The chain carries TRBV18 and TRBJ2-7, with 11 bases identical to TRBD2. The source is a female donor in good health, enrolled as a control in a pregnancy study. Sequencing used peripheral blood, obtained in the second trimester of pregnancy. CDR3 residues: CASSPSGTSGRVEQYF. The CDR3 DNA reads TGTGCCAGCTCACCCTCCGGGACTAGCGGAAGAGTAGAGCAGTACTTC.